These 17 T cell receptor beta chains came from one sample sequenced in a study of kidney transplant recipient with SARS-CoV-2 infection. TCRdb used MiXCR to reprocess the reads, holding one entry per CDR3 protein. Here the sample spans about 240,000 distinct CDR3 sequences, under 30% being singletons. The starting material was a blood sample, obtained at baseline and on roughly day 110 from a kidney transplant recipient. The receptor source for this set is a male patient in his thirties who had COVID-19 and was a kidney transplant recipient. Some T cells may be provided by the graft donor.

This clonotype was found many times. This chain links TRBV4-3 with TRBJ2-1, with D perhaps matching TRBD2 (6 bases). The CDR3 length is 15 residues. Trimming stripped 4 bases from V and 4 bases from J, with 14 bases between. Germline CDR1 is LGHNA and CDR2 is YSLEER. Written as DNA, the CDR3 is TGCGCCAGCAGCCGTCGGGACTTAGCATACAATGAGCAGTTCTTC. It is translated as CASSRRDLAYNEQFF.

This clonotype was seen repeatedly, ten times or more. The V gene is TRBV7-9, the J gene TRBJ1-1, with D uncertain. Trimming shortened V by 5 bases and J by 5 bases, and 9 bases separated the two germline ends. The CDR3 has 12 amino acids. CDR1 is SEHNR and CDR2 is FQNEAQ in the germline V gene (reference sequence). CDR3 region: CASSRFGTEAFF. In DNA, the CDR3 is TGTGCCAGCAGCCGATTTGGGACTGAAGCTTTCTTT.

Only a few counts were recorded for this clonotype. The chain couples TRBV5-1 to TRBJ1-2; no definite D call. Germline assignment: CDR1 SGHRS and CDR2 YFSETQ. This CDR3 has 16 residues. The ends were cut back, 7 bases at V and 4 bases at J, with 23 bases in the middle. CDR3 residues: CASFKRSVRKTYGYTF. The CDR3 nucleotides are TGCGCCAGCTTCAAGAGATCGGTTCGAAAGACCTATGGCTACACCTTC.

This clonotype has a handful of counts. This rearrangement joins TRBV20-1 to TRBJ2-1; TRBD2 aligns across 10 bases. With 0 bases clipped from V and 1 base from J, the junction kept 6 bases outside the gene matches. CDR1 and CDR2 (germline): DFQATT, SNEGSKA (reference sequence). This CDR3 has 17 amino acids. The CDR3 coding sequence is TGCAGTGCTAGAGACCCTAATAGCGGGAGGTCCTACAATGAGCAGTTCTTC. It translates to CSARDPNSGRSYNEQFF.

This clonotype occurred once. This chain connects TRBV24-1 to TRBJ2-3, with D hard to call. V lost 3 bases and J lost 0, with 15 bases in between. Germline CDR1 is KGHDR and CDR2 is SFDVKD. This CDR3 has 17 amino acids. CDR3 sequence: CATSDPGRSASTDTQYF. The CDR3 nucleotides read TGTGCCACCAGTGATCCCGGCAGGTCAGCTAGCACAGATACGCAGTATTTT.

This clonotype was detected ten times or more. This chain connects TRBV19 to TRBJ2-1; D possibly corresponds to TRBD2 (6 bases). V was clipped by 5 bases and J by 2 bases, with 13 bases between them. The CDR3 extends over 15 amino acids. Per germline, CDR1 LNHDA and CDR2 SQIVND (reference sequence). The chain's CDR3 is CASSLGRITYNEQFF. As DNA, the CDR3 is TGTGCCAGTAGTTTGGGGAGGATAACCTACAATGAGCAGTTCTTC.

This clonotype was picked up many times. The genes are TRBV20-1 and TRBJ1-2; 7 bases line up with TRBD1. This CDR3 has 17 amino acids. The V gene end was trimmed by 0 bases and the J gene end by 8 bases; junction bases not matched to a gene: 18. Germline V gene lookup returns CDR1 DFQATT and CDR2 SNEGSKA (reference sequence). This chain's CDR3 is CSARDRFGVKGARGYTF. The CDR3, as DNA: TGCAGTGCTAGAGATCGGTTCGGGGTGAAGGGGGCGCGGGGCTACACCTTC.

This clonotype was seen ten or more times. The chain has TRBV9 and TRBJ1-2; D might be TRBD1 (6 bases). The CDR3 covers 15 residues. V was clipped by 3 bases and J by 2 bases, with 14 bases between them. The germline V gene encodes CDR1 SGDLS and CDR2 YYNGEE. The CDR3 is CASSAWDTFNYGYTF. CDR3 bases: TGTGCCAGCAGCGCCTGGGACACCTTCAACTATGGCTACACCTTC. Full variable domain (missing parts from reference TRBV9 and TRBJ1-2): DSGVTQTPKHLITATGQRVTLRCSPRSGDLSVYWYQQSLDQGLQFLIQYYNGEERAKGNILERFSAQQFPDLHSELNLSSLELGDSALYFCASSAWDTFNYGYTFGSGTRLTVV.

This clonotype has only a few counts. V gene TRBV8-2 combines with J gene TRBJ1-2. TRBV8-2 is a pseudogene. The length of the CDR3 is 16 residues. The CDR3 region is CGSGKVDSRKTYGYTF. The CDR3 DNA reads TGTGGCAGTGGTAAAGTTGATAGCCGAAAGACCTATGGCTACACCTTC.

V usage is TRBV27 and J usage is TRBJ2-1; weak D call: TRBD2 (5 bases). Germline loops: CDR1 MNHEY, CDR2 SMNVEV (reference sequence). Deletions cut 0 bases from V and 7 bases from J, with 13 bases between. The CDR3 has 15 residues. As DNA, the CDR3 is TGTGCCAGCAGTTTATCGGAAGCCCCGGGGAATGAGCAGTTCTTC. Protein product: CASSLSEAPGNEQFF.

This clonotype was counted many times. The V and J genes are TRBV24-1 and TRBJ2-6; TRBD2 matches at 9 bases. J lost 3 bases, V lost 4 bases, and 12 bases had no gene match. The CDR3 is made up of 19 amino acids. Per the germline V gene, CDR1 is KGHDR and CDR2 is SFDVKD. DNA of the CDR3: TGTGCCACCAGTGACTCCAAGGGACTAGCTTTCGATGGGGCCAACGTCCTGACTTTC. Amino acid sequence: CATSDSKGLAFDGANVLTF.

At least ten counts were recorded for this clonotype. CDR3 amino acids: CASSRDGTNRKTYGYTF. For the CDR3, the DNA is TGTGCCAGTAGTCGGGACGGGACAAATCGAAAGACCTATGGCTACACCTTC. The rearrangement uses TRBV19 and TRBJ1-2; D may be TRBD1 (6 bases). The length of the CDR3 is 17 residues. Germline-derived CDR1 and CDR2 are LNHDA and SQIVND (reference sequence). Trimming removed 5 bases at V and 4 bases at J, with 23 bases between.

There are many counts of this clonotype. The genes are TRBV27 and TRBJ2-7; the match to TRBD2 covers 7 bases. The CDR3 spans 15 residues. Germline V CDR1 and CDR2: MNHEY, SMNVEV (reference sequence). J lost 7 bases, V lost 2 bases, and 11 bases had no gene match. The CDR3 region has the DNA TGTGCCAGCAGTTTAGTGGTGGGAGGGCCAGGGGAGCAGTACTTC. Translation: CASSLVVGGPGEQYF.

This clonotype was found once. A much larger clone differs from this one at a single base, so this may be a read error. V and J are TRBV21-1 and TRBJ2-3. TRBV21-1 is noted as a pseudogene. CDR3 length equals 17 residues. For the CDR3, the DNA is TGTGCCTGCAGGCGCGATATAGCTACAGTCATGCAAGATACGCAGTATTTT. Translated, it gives CACRRDIATVMQDTQYF.

In its sample, this clonotype was seen many times. The chain is built from TRBV28 and TRBJ1-2, with D unresolved. The CDR3 has 15 amino acids. The ends were cut back, 3 bases at V and 1 base at J, with 12 bases in the middle. Germline V gene lookup returns CDR1 MDHEN and CDR2 SYDVKM. CDR3 in amino acids: CASSLSRTGNYGYTF. The DNA for the CDR3 is TGTGCCAGCAGTTTGTCTAGGACGGGTAACTATGGCTACACCTTC.

Notes on this clonotype: This may stem from a read error, because a much larger clone lies one nucleotide away. As the CDR3 is not closed by the conserved phenylalanine or tryptophan, this likely results from a read error. The DNA is left out, because the CDR3 cannot be placed on it with certainty; the CDR3 is given as TCRdb lists it. J is TRBJ2-1 and V is TRBV5-1; no DNA check was done on the table's D call, TRBD1. The CDR3 contains 14 residues when both ends are counted. CDR1 and CDR2 (germline): SGHRS, YFSETQ. CDR3: CASSFPGGTDTQYL.

This clonotype was seen only a few times. A clone one base away is much larger, so this may be a read error. The chain recombines TRBV7-6 with TRBJ1-3; D is unresolved. This CDR3 is built from 16 residues. The V gene's germline CDR1 is SGHVS and CDR2 FNYEAQ. Here the CDR3 DNA reads TGTGCCAGCAGCCCCCAAGTGGGAGATTTGGGAAACACCGTATATTTT. Protein product: CASSPQVGDLGNTVYF.